Below are 20 T cell receptor beta chains sequenced from a single sample in a study of PD-L1 blockade in urothelial cancer. Assay: immunoSEQ multiplex PCR; the TCRdb copy retains only in-frame clones and omits some. The sample consists of tens of thousands of clones, about 83% of them appearing once. This specimen was PBMCs, taken around atezolizumab (anti-PD-L1) treatment. Receptors originate from a man in his 60s with urothelial cancer.

The gene calls are TRBV5-4 and TRBJ2-3; TRBD1 agrees at 8 bases. CDR1 is SGHNT and CDR2 is YYREEE in the germline V gene (reference sequence). The CDR3 has 17 amino acids. V was clipped by 1 base and J by 2 bases; unmatched bases: 9. The CDR3 nucleotides read TGTGCCAGCAGCTTGAGGGGACAGGTTCTCCACACAGATACGCAGTATTTT. Its translation: CASSLRGQVLHTDTQYF.

The chain employs TRBV18 and TRBJ1-5; TRBD1 matches at 8 bases. Germline V lookup: CDR1 KGHSH, CDR2 LQKENI. The CDR3 sequence is 16 residues long. The V segment lost 4 bases and the J segment 1 base; nucleotides outside the gene matches: 6. CDR3 loop: CASSLGTGGSNQPQHF. The DNA for the CDR3 is TGTGCCAGCTCACTAGGGACAGGAGGAAGCAATCAGCCCCAGCATTTT.

The rearrangement uses TRBV4-3 and TRBJ2-1; TRBD2 matches at 7 bases. The CDR3 spans 14 residues. V dropped 4 bases and J dropped 8; count of bases not matched to a gene: 8. Germline V lookup: CDR1 LGHNA, CDR2 YSLEER. CDR3 sequence reads: CASSPGTIRDEQFF. The CDR3 DNA sequence: TGCGCCAGCAGCCCCGGGACTATTAGGGATGAGCAGTTCTTC.

The chain uses TRBV7-9 and TRBJ1-1, with TRBD1 matching 7 bases. The germline gives CDR1 SEHNR, CDR2 FQNEAQ (reference sequence). Trimming at V came to 6 bases and at J to 3 bases, leaving 7 bases not matched to a gene. The CDR3 is 14 amino acids. This chain's CDR3 is CASSQSQGDTEAFF. In DNA, the CDR3 is TGTGCCAGCAGTCAATCCCAGGGGGACACTGAAGCTTTCTTT.

This chain joins TRBV7-9 and TRBJ2-2, with 7 nucleotides matching TRBD2. This CDR3 spans 16 amino acids. The ends lost 2 bases at V and 0 bases at J; junction bases unmatched: 3. CDR1 and CDR2 from the germline V gene are SEHNR and FQNEAQ (reference sequence). The CDR3 DNA sequence: TGTGCCAGCAGCTTACTAGCGGCCTCGAACACCGGGGAGCTGTTTTTT. This translates into CASSLLAASNTGELFF.

The rearrangement links TRBV6-5 to TRBJ1-6, with D hard to call. Trimming cost V 4 bases and J 8 bases, with 12 bases left between them. The CDR3 is 14 residues long. Looked up from germline, CDR1 is MNHEY and CDR2 is SVGAGI. Here the CDR3 reads CASSWEGRDSPLHF. For the CDR3, the DNA is TGTGCCAGCAGTTGGGAGGGTAGAGATTCACCCCTCCACTTT.

This chain links TRBV19 with TRBJ2-1, with unresolved D. Deletions cut 7 bases from V and 6 bases from J, with 19 bases between. The CDR3 consists of 15 residues. The germline CDR1 and CDR2 sequences are LNHDA and SQIVND (reference sequence). For the CDR3, the DNA is TGTGCCAGTAACATCTCCCCCGGGTCTCCCAATGAGCAGTTCTTC. Translating gives CASNISPGSPNEQFF.

As regards this clone: At one end, the junction sequence differs from germline, possibly due to a read error. The chain recombines TRBV7-7 with TRBJ2-5; 7 nucleotides match TRBD2. Germline V gene sequence: CDR1 SSHAT, CDR2 FNYEAQ (reference sequence). The CDR3 runs 16 residues. CDR3 coding DNA: TGTGCTAGCAGCCTGGGAGGGGAGCGGAGCTCGGAGACCCAGTACTTC. Translation gives CASSLGGERSSETQYF.

The chain combines TRBV30 with TRBJ1-2; 9 nucleotides line up with TRBD1. CDR1 GTSNPN and CDR2 SVGIG come from the germline V gene (reference sequence). The CDR3 length is 23 residues. The trim removed 0 bases at V and 4 bases at J, leaving 30 bases unmatched. DNA for the CDR3: TGTGCCTGGAGTGTACATGGGCTTGGGACAGGGCAACGGGTACTTATCGGGGCCTATGGCTACACCTTC. Amino acids: CAWSVHGLGTGQRVLIGAYGYTF.

V and J are TRBV29-1 and TRBJ2-7; possible D gene TRBD2, 6 bases. Trimming removed 3 bases from V and 2 bases from J, with 8 bases in between. Looked up from germline, CDR1 is SQVTM and CDR2 is ANQGSEA. The CDR3 spans 12 residues. The CDR3 region is CSVEEGTYEQYF. CDR3 in DNA: TGCAGCGTTGAGGAGGGGACCTACGAGCAGTACTTC.

The V call is TRBV2, the J call TRBJ1-2; the D gene is possibly TRBD1 (5 bases). Germline lookup yields CDR1 SNHLY and CDR2 FYNNEI. The V and J ends lost 6 bases and 5 bases respectively, with 16 bases between them. The CDR3 spans 14 residues. CDR3 DNA sequence: TGTGCCAGCAGCCTGGCGGGGGGGGATTATGGCTACACCTTC. It translates to CASSLAGGDYGYTF. The complete variable domain, with remaining parts taken from reference TRBV2 and TRBJ1-2, reads EPEVTQTPSHQVTQMGQEVILRCVPISNHLYFYWYRQILGQKVEFLVSFYNNEISEKSEIFDDQFSVERPDGSNFTLKIRSTKLEDSAMYFCASSLAGGDYGYTFGSGTRLTVV.

This clone appeared a few times. The gene calls are TRBV5-8 and TRBJ1-3, with D unclear. This CDR3 is 15 amino acids long. V lost 5 bases and J lost 8, with 20 bases in between. Germline V CDR1 and CDR2: SGHTS, YDEGEE. This CDR3 is CASSLGGGPGYTIYF. CDR3 sequence (DNA): TGTGCCAGCAGTCTTGGAGGAGGGCCCGGATACACCATATATTTT.

In regard to this clone: The junction shows a germline mismatch at one end, possibly a read error. The V and J genes are TRBV18 and TRBJ2-1; 7 nucleotides agree with TRBD2. This CDR3 has 16 residues. Germline-derived CDR1 and CDR2 are KGHSH and LQKENI. CDR3 sequence reads: CASSPQGGGRDNEQFF. For the CDR3, the DNA is TGTGCCAGCTCGCCACAAGGCGGGGGAAGGGACAATGAGCAGTTCTTC.

The rearrangement uses TRBV4-3 and TRBJ2-7, with 7 positions matching TRBD2. This CDR3 comprises 17 residues. The J segment lost 1 base and the V segment lost 1 base, leaving 10 bases of the junction unmatched. Germline V gives CDR1 LGHNA, CDR2 YSLEER. The CDR3 sequence is CASSQGGGSRMSYEQYF. CDR3 nucleotides: TGCGCCAGCAGCCAAGGGGGGGGTAGCAGAATGTCCTACGAGCAGTACTTC.

This clone has only one observation. The chain links TRBV6-1 to TRBJ1-2, with 8 bases identical to TRBD1. Germline assignment: CDR1 MNHNS and CDR2 SASEGT. The CDR3 is 15 amino acids. V trimming: 6 bases; J trimming: 3 bases; junction bases outside the gene matches: 9. The CDR3 is CASRAATGAHYGYTF. CDR3 DNA: TGTGCCAGCAGAGCCGCGACAGGGGCACACTATGGCTACACCTTC.

The chain has TRBV7-9 and TRBJ1-5, with D tentatively TRBD1 (5 bases). Trimming removed 5 bases from V and 2 bases from J, with 13 bases in between. The CDR3 covers 15 residues. Germline CDR1 and CDR2: SEHNR and FQNEAQ (reference sequence). The CDR3 nucleotides are TGTGCCAGCAGCCCAGAAGGGGCCGGCAATCAGCCCCAGCATTTT. Its protein product is CASSPEGAGNQPQHF.

The rearrangement uses TRBV4-1 and TRBJ2-5, with TRBD2 matching 11 bases. The CDR3 runs 15 residues. The V gene's germline CDR1 is MGHRA and CDR2 YSYEKL. V lost 5 bases, J lost 4 bases, and 6 bases stayed unmatched. The CDR3 region is CASSFQTSGVETQYF. In nucleotides, the CDR3 is TGCGCCAGCAGCTTTCAGACTAGCGGGGTAGAGACCCAGTACTTC.

V gene TRBV19 combines with J gene TRBJ2-2, with 10 bases lining up with TRBD1. The CDR3 has 16 residues. V was pared by 5 bases and J by 1 base, with 4 bases of the junction left unmatched. Germline assignment: CDR1 LNHDA and CDR2 SQIVND (reference sequence). The CDR3 reads CASSEWDRGNTGELFF. DNA of the CDR3: TGTGCCAGTAGTGAATGGGACAGGGGGAACACCGGGGAGCTGTTTTTT. Full variable domain (rest looked up from reference TRBV19 and TRBJ2-2): DGGITQSPKYLFRKEGQNVTLSCEQNLNHDAMYWYRQDPGQGLRLIYYSQIVNDFQKGDIAEGYSVSREKKESFPLTVTSAQKNPTAFYLCASSEWDRGNTGELFFGEGSRLTVL.

This clone rates as medium-sized. This chain joins TRBV28 and TRBJ2-7; maybe TRBD1 (6 bases). The CDR3 is 13 residues long. The germline CDR1 and CDR2 sequences are MDHEN and SYDVKM. The V end lost 7 bases, the J end lost 3 bases, and 13 bases lay between the germline ends. The CDR3 here is CASNSGAFYEQYF. In DNA form, the CDR3 reads TGTGCCAGCAACTCAGGGGCTTTCTACGAGCAGTACTTC. The entire variable domain, with the rest obtained from reference TRBV28 and TRBJ2-7, is as follows: DVKVTQSSRYLVKRTGEKVFLECVQDMDHENMFWYRQDPGLGLRLIYFSYDVKMKEKGDIPEGYSVSREKKERFSLILESASTNQTSMYLCASNSGAFYEQYFGPGTRLTVT.

There are a few counts of this clone. The chain employs TRBV2 and TRBJ2-7, with TRBD1 as a possible D gene (5 bases). This CDR3 contains 13 residues. Trimming stripped 2 bases from V and 7 bases from J, with 12 bases between. Germline V lookup: CDR1 SNHLY, CDR2 FYNNEI. CDR3 nucleotides: TGTGCCAGCAGTGAACAGGGTGGTGGGGAGCAGTACTTC. This gives the protein CASSEQGGGEQYF.